A selection of T cell receptor beta chains follows, all from one sample in a study of human T cells and chemical hapten exposure. TCRdb ran MiXCR on the RACE reads and lists one entry per CDR3 protein. Of approximately 57,000 distinct CDR3 sequences in the sample, approximately 8.6% are singletons; the top ten hold 13%. The sample here was whole blood, taken in connection with sensitization to the hapten diphenylcyclopropenone (DPC). These receptors originate from a woman in her thirties or forties with alopecia areata. Some clones in this sample may be carry-over from other donors' samples. CDR3s include the opening cysteine and the closing phenylalanine or tryptophan. Clone size is not always given. Where it is, it says once, few, many or a class for expanded clones.

12 TRBJ1-1 TRBV30 many CAWDGLNTEAFF
15 TRBJ2-1 TRBV4-2 many CASSQEVRGYNEQFF
17 TRBJ2-6 TRBV28 many CASSLGYSSSGANVLTF
14 TRBJ2-2 TRBV30 many CAWSTPGSTGELFF
16 TRBJ2-1 TRBV4-2 few CASSARSSGSYNEQFF
16 TRBJ2-1 TRBV30 NA CAWSSYLAGAYNEQFF
15 TRBJ1-4 TRBV7-9 many CASSSSRQSNEKLFF
12 TRBJ1-2 TRBV28 few CAVRQGTYGYTF
14 TRBJ2-7 TRBV20-1 NA CSAREDRGYNEQYF
15 TRBJ1-2 TRBV6-2/TRBV6-3 few CASSSPLGTHYGYTF
14 TRBJ1-5 TRBV5-6 many CASSSPSAGQPQHF
12 TRBJ1-4 TRBV4-2 many CASSRNNEKLFF
11 TRBJ1-4 TRBV14 many CASSNSEKLFF
12 TRBJ2-7 TRBV12-3/TRBV12-4 few CASSPDSYEQYF
13 TRBJ1-1 TRBV12-3/TRBV12-4 many CASSKQGFTEAFF
16 TRBJ1-2 TRBV5-6 NA CASSLTGQGDYRSYTF
11 TRBJ1-1 TRBV6-5 NA CASTGTGGAFF
15 TRBJ1-1 TRBV6-4 few CASSVHSGGNTEAFF
15 TRBJ2-3 TRBV12-3/TRBV12-4 many CASSLDVRKTDTQYF
16 TRBJ2-4 TRBV28 NA CASSPLGSAAKNIQYF
14 TRBJ2-5 TRBV5-1 many CASSGTGSEETQYF
14 TRBJ1-1 TRBV27 NA CASSYQGLNTEAFF
15 TRBJ1-3 TRBV19 few CASSTGTGHGNTIYF
13 TRBJ2-1 TRBV4-3 many CASSQDSGTWQFF
13 TRBJ1-2 TRBV29-1 few CSATEAYNYGYTF
15 TRBJ1-1 TRBV2 NA CASRTMTGFDTEAFF
14 TRBJ1-1 TRBV27 few CASSFAGIGTEAFF
15 TRBJ1-4 TRBV7-2 NA CASSFRWGLNEKLFF
14 TRBJ1-4 TRBV12-3/TRBV12-4 NA CASSPRRRTEKLFF
13 TRBJ1-5 TRBV20-1 many CSAGGKVNQPQHF
17 TRBJ2-3 TRBV4-2 NA CASSPSLSGGPADTQYF
13 TRBJ2-1 TRBV6-4 many CASSEVLWDEQFF
13 TRBJ1-1 TRBV7-2 NA CASSLYGYTEAFF
14 TRBJ2-5 TRBV4-3 NA CASSQDTGTETQYF
15 TRBJ1-1 TRBV29-1 many CSAPGQGRGNTEAFF
15 TRBJ2-6 TRBV7-3 NA CASRPEGTGTNVLTF
15 TRBJ2-5 TRBV5-4 many CASSLGPYTRETQYF
14 TRBJ1-2 TRBV4-1 few CASSQVPGDYGYTF
17 TRBJ1-6 TRBV11-1 many CASSSSAGGVDNSPLHF
14 TRBJ1-6 TRBV18 many CASSSLPEFSTLHF
14 TRBJ2-5 TRBV12-3/TRBV12-4 many CASRKNGRQETQYF
16 TRBJ2-5 TRBV28 few CASSLGGQGSQETQYF
17 TRBJ2-5 TRBV7-2 large CASSSTVSGGSIETQYF
15 TRBJ2-5 TRBV29-1 NA CSAPSGGDLQETQYF
14 TRBJ1-1 TRBV7-2 many CASSLRQGQTEAFF
16 TRBJ2-1 TRBV7-2 NA CASSRYLAGAPNEQFF
18 TRBJ1-1 TRBV18 many CASSPDQMRRGVNTEAFF
13 TRBJ2-5 TRBV5-4 NA CASHGAGRETQYF
14 TRBJ1-5 TRBV5-1 many CASSVTGGNQPQHF
14 TRBJ1-4 TRBV20-1 many CSARASGLDEKLFF
17 TRBJ2-7 TRBV4-1 many CASSQESVGPGDHEQYF
16 TRBJ1-2 TRBV3-1 once CASSQVAPGTNYGYTF
15 TRBJ1-5 TRBV12-3/TRBV12-4 few CASTPTGSKNQPQHF
14 TRBJ2-2 TRBV7-2 few CASVRDRLTGELFF
12 TRBJ2-3 TRBV6-6 many CASTGSTDTQYF
15 TRBJ2-7 TRBV14 NA CASSQLPGIGGEQYF
16 TRBJ1-2 TRBV3-1 many CASSQAPSTGNYGYTF
15 TRBJ2-7 TRBV18 many CASSPLQGADYEQYF
15 TRBJ1-6 TRBV19 NA CASRIGGSYNSPLHF
16 TRBJ2-6 TRBV5-1 many CASSSGGNSGANVLTF